Shown below are 2 T cell receptor beta chains from a single sample sequenced in a study of blood T cell repertoires in COVID-19. The data were produced by immunoSEQ multiplex PCR, yet TCRdb's version contains in-frame clones alone and is incomplete. The table includes 200,000 to 250,000 clones, roughly four fifths detected once. The material sequenced was peripheral blood. The origin of the receptors is a woman between 25 and 40 years old who had recovered from COVID-19.

The chain employs TRBV11-2 and TRBJ2-1, with TRBD1 as a possible D gene (5 bases). Trimming removed 2 bases from V and 6 bases from J, with 26 bases in between. The CDR3 length is 19 residues. CDR1 SGHAT and CDR2 FQNNGV come from the germline V gene. Written as DNA, the CDR3 is TGTGCCAGCAGCTTATTAGTTTTTCCCGAAGGGGTGGCGAGCAATGAGCAGTTCTTC. Amino acids: CASSLLVFPEGVASNEQFF.

V and J are TRBV28 and TRBJ1-1; TRBD1 aligns across 8 bases. Germline assignment: CDR1 MDHEN and CDR2 SYDVKM. V trimming: 6 bases; J trimming: 5 bases; junction bases outside the gene matches: 11. The CDR3 runs to 15 residues. This chain's CDR3 is CASRGYAQGGTEAFF. As DNA, the CDR3 is TGTGCCAGCAGGGGGTATGCACAGGGGGGAACTGAAGCTTTCTTT. Full variable domain (remainder filled in from reference TRBV28 and TRBJ1-1): DVKVTQSSRYLVKRTGEKVFLECVQDMDHENMFWYRQDPGLGLRLIYFSYDVKMKEKGDIPEGYSVSREKKERFSLILESASTNQTSMYLCASRGYAQGGTEAFFGQGTRLTVV.